This T cell receptor beta chain was sequenced during a study of T cells in Graves' hyperthyroidism and ophthalmopathy. This clonotype was observed a handful of times. Its matching antigen is unknown. The CDR3 covers 14 residues. V shed 0 bases and J 5 bases; nucleotides not matched to a gene: 4. In germline, CDR1 is SGHRS, CDR2 YFSETQ. Study observations and caveats: Blood also showed most of the thyroid clonotypes that were expanded above 0.001.

Amplified TCR beta CDR3 regions came from RNA transcripts. A set of HTBI primers served as the primers for a first-round RT-PCR of the TCR CDR3. TCRdb re-called the multiplex PCR reads through MiXCR, storing one row per CDR3 protein. The sample has roughly 380,000 distinct CDR3 sequences; roughly 13% are singletons. Patients aged 18 to 65 with hyperthyroidism were newly diagnosed, with duration under 2 months. Diagnosis relied on clinical symptoms, serum thyroxine and TRAb, thyroid ultrasound and orbital computed tomography. The PBMCs were sourced from fresh peripheral blood (around 9.3 ml). The V call is TRBV5-1, the J call TRBJ2-5, with TRBD2 matching over 7 bases. The sequencing input was blood. This TCR was recovered from a woman in her sixties with Graves' hyperthyroidism. The CDR3 DNA is TGCGCCAGCAGCTTGGCGGGAGGCGATGAGACCCAGTACTTC. It yields the protein CASSLAGGDETQYF.